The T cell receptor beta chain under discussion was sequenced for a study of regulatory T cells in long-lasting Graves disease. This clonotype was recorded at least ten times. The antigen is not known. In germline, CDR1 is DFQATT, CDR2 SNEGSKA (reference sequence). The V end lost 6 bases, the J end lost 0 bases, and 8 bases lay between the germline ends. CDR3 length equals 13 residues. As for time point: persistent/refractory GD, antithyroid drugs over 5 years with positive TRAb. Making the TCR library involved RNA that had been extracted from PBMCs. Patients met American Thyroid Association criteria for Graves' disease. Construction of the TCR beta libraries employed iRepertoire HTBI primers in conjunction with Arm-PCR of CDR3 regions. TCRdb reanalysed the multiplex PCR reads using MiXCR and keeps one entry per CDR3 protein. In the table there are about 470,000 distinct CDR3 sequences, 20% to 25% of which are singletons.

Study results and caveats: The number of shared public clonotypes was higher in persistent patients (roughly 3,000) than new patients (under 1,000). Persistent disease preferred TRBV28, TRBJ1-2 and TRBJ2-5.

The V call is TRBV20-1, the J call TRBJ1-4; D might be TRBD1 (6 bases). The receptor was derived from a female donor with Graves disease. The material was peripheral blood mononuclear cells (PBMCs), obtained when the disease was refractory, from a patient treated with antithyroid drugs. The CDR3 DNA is TGCAGTGCCAGGGGAACAACTAATGAAAAACTGTTTTTT. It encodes CSARGTTNEKLFF.